This TCR beta chain was sequenced for a study of PD-1 blockade in classical Hodgkin lymphoma (dated by TCRdb to 2020 to 2021). Looking at the study overall: Nivolumab dosing was 3 mg/kg intravenously every 2 weeks, continuing until either disease progression or unacceptable toxicity. The study used TCR beta sequencing and CyTOF to define a peripheral blood immune signature of response to PD-1 blockade in classical Hodgkin lymphoma. Here is what the overall study found, with its caveats: By C4D1, a significant rise was seen in CD4+ TCR diversity but not in CD8+ TCR diversity (p=0.0027 vs p=0.16), and the rise was most apparent among complete responders (p=0.02). Lower diversity was seen in patients whose nivolumab began less than 1 year after ASCT, and these patients were left out of later analyses so that immune reconstitution would not confound the results. The study was limited to a single clinical trial cohort, and causes of repertoire differences, possibly disease activity or prior therapy, remained undefined. Among trial patients, those achieving complete response had baseline diversity similar to that of newly diagnosed patients, while diversity was significantly lower in partial responders and progressors. Baseline TCR diversity was reported as lower in newly diagnosed patients than in healthy donors, and lower still in relapsed/refractory patients.

Worth noting for this clone: It lacks a known antigen. No base quality information exists; no much larger clone differs at one position.

From its cysteine to its phenylalanine, the CDR3 spans 12 amino acids. Solely the CDR3 DNA is kept, with 36 bases framed from the first base. CDR1 LNHDA and CDR2 SQIVND are derived from the germline V gene (reference sequence). The germline ends are 9 bases apart after V is trimmed by 5 bases and J by 5 bases. This sample's time point label indicates: cycle 4 day 1 (C4D1), after around six weeks of nivolumab. Relapse after autologous stem cell transplantation had occurred in all trial patients, and cohorts A, B and C were distinguished by prior brentuximab vedotin exposure. A total of 50 to 70 patients with relapsed/refractory classical Hodgkin lymphoma made up the trial cohort, and each patient's best overall response was complete response, partial response or progressive disease. In the multi-cohort phase II CheckMate 205 trial, trial patients received single-agent nivolumab. An independent review committee assessed best overall response using the 2007 International Working Group response criteria. Trial PBMCs were collected just before the start of nivolumab (C1D1) and during therapy at cycle 2 day 1 and cycle 4 day 1. Peripheral blood was collected in 8 mL Vacutainer Cell Preparation Tubes, from which PBMCs were isolated by centrifugation and then cryopreserved.

The Qiagen DNeasy kit was used to extract genomic DNA from unsorted PBMCs and from the negatively selected CD4+ and CD8+ fractions. TCR beta CDR3 regions were amplified by immunoSEQ multiplex PCR using primers annealing to V and J segments. Amplification bias was minimized using a synthetic immune receptor repertoire, and residual bias was removed computationally after sequencing. Per the source publication's procedure: Repertoire diversity was quantified as the Shannon entropy index using custom Python scripts. Unsorted, CD4+ and CD8+ repertoires were examined separately, except in combined analyses, for which CD4+ and CD8+ sequences were merged in silico. A clone was considered expanded if an increase in frequency of at least 2-fold after treatment relative to C1D1 was found, and a pseudocount of 0.5 was applied to clones undetected at baseline. Clones with 0 or 1 copy at C1D1 were defined as singleton clones, while clones with 2 or more copies were defined as non-singleton clones. Clones expanded in unsorted samples were annotated as CD4+, CD8+ or unknown by matching protein sequences in sorted samples from the same patient. Wilcoxon tests were applied to paired samples to test diversity changes from C1D1 to C4D1. TCRdb mirrors the immuneACCESS table, restricted to in-frame sequences. Some clones are absent from its copies; in checked studies, under half trace to an unresolved V gene, and the reason for the others is unknown. That table supplies the V and J calls and clone size; D and trimming were determined from the DNA. The sample table holds 25,000 to 30,000 clones, of which around 77% were seen once. 16% of the sample rests with the top ten.

This specimen was peripheral blood mononuclear cells (PBMCs), taken before the fourth cycle of nivolumab. This sequence uses TRBV19 and TRBJ1-2; the D gene cannot be resolved reliably. The clonotype originates from a human donor with classical Hodgkin lymphoma. The CDR3 sequence is CASSAQSYGYTF. The DNA reads TGTGCCAGTAGTGCCCAGTCTTATGGCTACACCTTC. With all but the CDR3 taken from the reference TRBV19 and TRBJ1-2 genes, the full variable domain is: DGGITQSPKYLFRKEGQNVTLSCEQNLNHDAMYWYRQDPGQGLRLIYYSQIVNDFQKGDIAEGYSVSREKKESFPLTVTSAQKNPTAFYLCASSAQSYGYTFGSGTRLTVV.